In its sample, the clone carrying this T cell receptor (beta chain) was seen many times. Trimming at V came to 5 bases and at J to 9 bases, leaving 10 bases not matched to a gene. This CDR3 has 14 residues. Germline loops: CDR1 MDHEN, CDR2 SYDVKM. This PCR relied on a set of 60 Vbeta primers and 13 Jbeta primers. The table came from immunoSEQ multiplex PCR; TCRdb's copy has only in-frame clones and leaves some out. The table lists about 130,000 clones, just under 75% of them singletons, with 4.8% in the top ten. The sample originates from a study of cytomegalovirus exposure and HLA in healthy donors. The sequenced material came from PBMCs. The chain couples TRBV28 to TRBJ1-5, with 7 bases that match TRBD1. The TCR originated in a man in his 60s in good health and CMV-seropositive. The CDR3 protein is CASSLDRDPGPQHF. Here the CDR3 DNA reads TGTGCCAGCAGTCTCGACAGGGATCCTGGGCCCCAGCATTTT. The full variable domain, its missing parts supplied by reference TRBV28 and TRBJ1-5, is DVKVTQSSRYLVKRTGEKVFLECVQDMDHENMFWYRQDPGLGLRLIYFSYDVKMKEKGDIPEGYSVSREKKERFSLILESASTNQTSMYLCASSLDRDPGPQHFGDGTRLSIL.